A single sample is the source of the 8 T cell receptor beta chains below, sequenced in a study of blood T cell repertoires in COVID-19. The table came from immunoSEQ multiplex PCR; TCRdb's copy has only in-frame clones and leaves some out. The repertoire holds 110,000 to 150,000 clones, approximately 80% seen once, with around 6.8% in the top ten. The sequenced sample consisted of peripheral blood. These receptors were taken from a human donor in a cohort sampled during active COVID-19.

This chain uses TRBV7-9 with TRBJ2-1; 7 bases are shared with TRBD1. The CDR3 spans 15 residues. V was clipped by 5 bases and J by 5 bases; unmatched bases: 9. The V gene's germline CDR1 is SEHNR and CDR2 FQNEAQ (reference sequence). The CDR3 spells CASSPPGQRNNEQFF. The CDR3 bases are TGTGCCAGCAGCCCGCCGGGACAGCGAAACAATGAGCAGTTCTTC.

This chain connects TRBV7-2 to TRBJ2-5; D perhaps matches TRBD1 (6 bases). There are 16 residues in the CDR3. V lost 0 bases and J lost 5, with 16 bases in between. Germline V gives CDR1 SGHTA, CDR2 FQGNSA. CDR3 DNA: TGTGCCAGCAGCTTAGCGGGGGCCAACCTCGCCGAGACCCAGTACTTC. Protein: CASSLAGANLAETQYF.

The chain couples TRBV28 to TRBJ2-5; D possibly corresponds to TRBD1 (5 bases). The CDR3 has 13 amino acids. Germline V gene lookup returns CDR1 MDHEN and CDR2 SYDVKM. The V and J ends lost 6 bases and 0 bases respectively, with 8 bases between them. CDR3 sequence: CASSQDNQETQYF. The CDR3 DNA sequence: TGTGCCAGCAGCCAGGACAACCAAGAGACCCAGTACTTC.

The CDR3 region is CASSSPGTSGGAKDEQFF. CDR3 DNA sequence: TGTGCCAGCAGCTCCCCCGGGACTAGCGGGGGGGCCAAAGATGAGCAGTTCTTC. The rearrangement joins TRBV11-3 to TRBJ2-1; 16 nucleotides agree with TRBD2. The length of the CDR3 is 18 residues. V dropped 4 bases and J dropped 8; count of bases not matched to a gene: 11. Germline-derived CDR1 and CDR2 are SGHNT and YENEEA.

The chain couples TRBV4-3 to TRBJ1-4, with no clear D. The length of the CDR3 is 15 residues. Trimming left V 2 bases short and J 8 bases short, with 15 bases between. Germline V gives CDR1 LGHNA, CDR2 YSLEER. The CDR3 here is CASSQSSTTGEKLFF. DNA for the CDR3: TGCGCCAGCAGCCAATCCTCAACCACCGGGGAAAAACTGTTTTTT.

The chain employs TRBV29-1 and TRBJ2-1, with 8 nucleotides matching TRBD2. CDR1 is SQVTM, CDR2 ANQGSEA, per germline. The CDR3 runs 13 residues. Trimming at V came to 4 bases and at J to 4 bases, leaving 3 bases not matched to a gene. The CDR3 spells CSVGRGGYNEQFF. The CDR3 region has the DNA TGCAGCGTTGGTCGGGGGGGGTACAATGAGCAGTTCTTC.

V usage is TRBV28 and J usage is TRBJ1-4; 8 positions agree with TRBD1. There are 16 residues in the CDR3. Germline V gives CDR1 MDHEN, CDR2 SYDVKM. Germline trimming cut 1 base from V and 4 bases from J; bases unmatched to any gene: 5. Written as DNA, the CDR3 is TGTGCCAGCAGTTTATCGGGGACAGGATATAATGAAAAACTGTTTTTT. This translates into CASSLSGTGYNEKLFF. The variable domain in full, with the rest retrieved from reference TRBV28 and TRBJ1-4, is DVKVTQSSRYLVKRTGEKVFLECVQDMDHENMFWYRQDPGLGLRLIYFSYDVKMKEKGDIPEGYSVSREKKERFSLILESASTNQTSMYLCASSLSGTGYNEKLFFGSGTQLSVL.

The rearrangement links TRBV21-1 to TRBJ1-1. TRBV21-1 is annotated as a pseudogene. This CDR3 comprises 13 residues. The CDR3 here is CASRRSPHTEAFF. CDR3 sequence (DNA): TGTGCCAGCAGACGGAGTCCGCACACTGAAGCTTTCTTT.